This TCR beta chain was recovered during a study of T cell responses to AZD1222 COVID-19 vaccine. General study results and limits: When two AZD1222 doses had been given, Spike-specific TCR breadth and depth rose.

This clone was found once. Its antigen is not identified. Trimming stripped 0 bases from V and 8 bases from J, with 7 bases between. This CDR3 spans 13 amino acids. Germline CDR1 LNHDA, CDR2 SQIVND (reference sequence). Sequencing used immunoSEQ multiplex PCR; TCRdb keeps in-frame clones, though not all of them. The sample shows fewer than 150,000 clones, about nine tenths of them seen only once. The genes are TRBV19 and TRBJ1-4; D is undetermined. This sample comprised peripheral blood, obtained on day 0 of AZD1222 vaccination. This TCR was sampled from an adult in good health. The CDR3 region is CASSIDAREKLFF. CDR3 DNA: TGTGCCAGTAGTATAGATGCCAGGGAAAAACTGTTTTTT.